Listed here are 7 T cell receptor beta chains from one sample, sequenced in a study of T cell responses to AZD1222 COVID-19 vaccine. Libraries were prepared by immunoSEQ multiplex PCR; TCRdb keeps only in-frame clonotypes and omits some of them. The data show some 150,000 clones, over 75% seen once. The sample here was peripheral blood, taken on day 0 of AZD1222 vaccination. These TCRs come from an adult in good health.

This clone was recorded once. The V and J genes are TRBV6-1 and TRBJ2-5, with D possibly matching TRBD1 (7 bases). The germline V gene has CDR1 MNHNS and CDR2 SASEGT. V was shortened by 1 base and J by 1 base, with 10 bases between the two germline ends. The CDR3 runs 15 residues. The CDR3: CASSEGQGGQETQYF. The CDR3 DNA follows: TGTGCCAGCAGTGAAGGGCAGGGGGGCCAAGAGACCCAGTACTTC.

V gene TRBV18 combines with J gene TRBJ2-7, with D possibly matching TRBD2 (5 bases). This CDR3 region has 14 residues. Trimming cost V 2 bases and J 0 bases, with 8 bases left between them. Germline CDR1 is KGHSH and CDR2 is LQKENI. The CDR3 loop is CASSPTAGSYEQYF. The CDR3 DNA follows: TGTGCCAGCTCACCAACCGCGGGCTCCTACGAGCAGTACTTC.

The chain links TRBV29-1 to TRBJ2-1; 14 bases map to TRBD2. This CDR3 has 16 residues. V lost 8 bases and J lost 4; bases outside the gene matches: 10. Per germline, CDR1 SQVTM and CDR2 ANQGSEA. The CDR3 here is CSSPGLAGVGYNEQFF. The DNA of the CDR3 is TGCAGCTCCCCGGGACTAGCGGGAGTTGGATACAATGAGCAGTTCTTC.

The chain couples TRBV5-1 to TRBJ2-3, with 7 bases fitting TRBD2. Germline trimming cut 5 bases from V and 1 base from J; bases unmatched to any gene: 4. This CDR3 spans 14 amino acids. From germline, CDR1 is SGHRS and CDR2 YFSETQ. CDR3 DNA: TGCGCCAGCAGGGATGGGAGGGGCACAGATACGCAGTATTTT. Translating gives CASRDGRGTDTQYF.

This chain links TRBV20-1 with TRBJ1-2, with D unclear. This CDR3 has 11 residues. Trimming cost V 5 bases and J 10 bases, with 14 bases left between them. Germline assignment: CDR1 DFQATT and CDR2 SNEGSKA (reference sequence). CDR3 residues: CSALDWNDYTF. In DNA form, the CDR3 reads TGCAGTGCTTTGGACTGGAACGACTACACCTTC.

This clone was recorded a few times. This sequence joins TRBV9 and TRBJ2-3, with a possible D match to TRBD2 (6 bases). V was pared by 2 bases and J by 3 bases, with 10 bases between. The germline V gene encodes CDR1 SGDLS and CDR2 YYNGEE. There are 14 residues in the CDR3. The CDR3 DNA sequence: TGTGCCAGCAGCGTGGAGGGGATAACAGATACGCAGTATTTT. This translates into CASSVEGITDTQYF.

About this clone itself: The sample holds other DNA sequences that translate to the same CDR3. The chain combines TRBV5-1 with TRBJ1-4; D remains unclear. Trimming took 0 bases from V and 0 from J, leaving 3 bases between them. The CDR3 sequence is 14 residues long. Germline V gene sequence: CDR1 SGHRS, CDR2 YFSETQ. This chain's CDR3 is CASSLGPTNEKLFF. Here the CDR3 DNA reads TGCGCCAGCAGCTTGGGGCCAACTAATGAAAAACTGTTTTTT.